This T cell receptor beta chain was identified during a study of beta chain features in type 1 diabetes. Points from the study as a whole: Moderate yet significant TCRB CDR3 shortening was seen in Type 1 diabetes patients in all four CD4+ subsets. Patients with type 1 diabetes showed fewer VDJ junction insertions and more deletions.

Sequenced material consisted of expressed TCRB transcripts (all of the isolated RNA was reverse transcribed). Here immunoSEQ multiplex PCR was the method, and the copy in TCRdb shows in-frame clones only, minus some. There are 600,000 to 700,000 clones in the sample; around 12% occur only once, and more than 0.1% lies in the top ten. This clone was seen a few times. What it binds is unknown. CD45RO/CCR7/CD25/CD127/CD95/CD27 sorting isolated CD4+ naive, central memory, regulatory and stem cell-like memory cells. Purity exceeded 95% in all sorted populations. Germline V CDR1 and CDR2: MGHDK, SYGVNS. The V gene end was trimmed by 4 bases and the J gene end by 0 bases; junction bases not matched to a gene: 6. The CDR3 is made up of 16 amino acids.

The receptor was derived from a man under 40 with type 1 diabetes. The specimen sequenced was naive CD4+ T cells from blood. V and J are TRBV25-1 and TRBJ2-1, with TRBD1 matching 7 bases. In DNA, the CDR3 is TGTGCCAGCAGTGTCGACAGGGTCAGCTCCTACAATGAGCAGTTCTTC. It specifies CASSVDRVSSYNEQFF.